This T cell receptor beta chain was identified during a study of blood T cell repertoires in COVID-19. In the source study's methods: Reference gene primer amplification gave nucleated cell count estimates. TCRdb's table, derived via immunoSEQ multiplex PCR, lists solely in-frame clones and lacks some. V and J calls and clone size are copied from that table; D and trimming were computed from the DNA. There are some 300,000 clones in the sample; 70% to 90% occur only once, and 1% to 1.5% lies in the top ten. The source of this sequence is a man in his 70s with acute or convalescent COVID-19. The sequenced sample was peripheral blood.

CDR3 amino acids: CASRDRGQETQYF. The CDR3 coding sequence is TGTGCCAGCAGGGACAGGGGGCAAGAGACCCAGTACTTC. This chain joins TRBV5-6 and TRBJ2-5, with 10 nucleotides matching TRBD1. V lost 5 bases to trimming and J lost 2 bases; unmatched junction nucleotides: 0. The CDR3 has 13 amino acids. Looked up from germline, CDR1 is SGHDT and CDR2 is YYEEEE.